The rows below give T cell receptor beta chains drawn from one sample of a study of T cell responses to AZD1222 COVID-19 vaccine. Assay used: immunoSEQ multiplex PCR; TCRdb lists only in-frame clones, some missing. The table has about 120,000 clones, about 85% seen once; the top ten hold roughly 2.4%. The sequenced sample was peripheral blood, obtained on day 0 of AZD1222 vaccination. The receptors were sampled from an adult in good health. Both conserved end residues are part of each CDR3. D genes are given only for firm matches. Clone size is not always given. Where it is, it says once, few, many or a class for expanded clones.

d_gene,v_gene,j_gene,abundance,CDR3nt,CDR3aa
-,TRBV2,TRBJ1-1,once,TGTGCCAGCAGTGAATTTAGGGGCGGTACTGAAGCTTTCTTT,CASSEFRGGTEAFF
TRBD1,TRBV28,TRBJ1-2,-,TGTGCCAGCACCCGAACGACAGGGGGTGGCTACACCTTC,CASTRTTGGGYTF
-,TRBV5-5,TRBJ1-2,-,TGTGCCAGCAGGGACACCAGGGGCCCGGGTTCCTATGGCTACACCTTC,CASRDTRGPGSYGYTF
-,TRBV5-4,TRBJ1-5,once,TGTGCCAGCAGCTCCGACATAGGAAATCAGCCCCAGCATTTT,CASSSDIGNQPQHF
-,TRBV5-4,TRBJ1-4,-,TGTGCCAGCAGCTTGGTGGGACCCAGCACTAATGAAAAACTGTTTTTT,CASSLVGPSTNEKLFF
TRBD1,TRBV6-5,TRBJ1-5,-,TGTGCCAGCCGGGACAGGGGGACTCAGCCCCAGCATTTT,CASRDRGTQPQHF
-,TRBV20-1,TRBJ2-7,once,TGCAGTGCTAGTTCAGGGGCTTCCTACGAGCAGTACTTC,CSASSGASYEQYF
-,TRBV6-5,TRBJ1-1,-,TGTGCCAGCAGTTACTCATGGGATACGAACACTGAAGCTTTCTTT,CASSYSWDTNTEAFF
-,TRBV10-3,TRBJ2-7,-,TGTGCCACCCGCAAGGACAGTGAAACCTACGAGCAGTACTTC,CATRKDSETYEQYF
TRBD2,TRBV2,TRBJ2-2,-,TGTGCCAGCTCTGGGGGAGCGGGAGGGCCGAGCACCGGGGAGCTGTTTTTT,CASSGGAGGPSTGELFF
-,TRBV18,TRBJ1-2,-,TGTGCCAGCTCACCACCGGGGAATTCTAACTATGGCTACACCTTC,CASSPPGNSNYGYTF
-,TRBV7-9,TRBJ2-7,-,TGTGCCAGCAGCGCAGGCCCCCTTACAGGTTTTAGCTCCTACGAGCAGTACTTC,CASSAGPLTGFSSYEQYF
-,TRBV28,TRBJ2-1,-,TGTGCCAGCAGTCATGGCGGGACTCTCAATGAGCAGTTCTTC,CASSHGGTLNEQFF
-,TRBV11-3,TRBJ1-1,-,TGTGCCAGCAGCTTAGAGGGATTAATGAACACTGAAGCTTTCTTT,CASSLEGLMNTEAFF
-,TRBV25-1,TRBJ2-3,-,TGTGCCAGCAGTGAACTAGCAGATACGCAGTATTTT,CASSELADTQYF
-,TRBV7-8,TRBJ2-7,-,TGTGCCAGCAGCTTGTTTGATGGGGCCGTCACCTACGAGCAGTACTTC,CASSLFDGAVTYEQYF